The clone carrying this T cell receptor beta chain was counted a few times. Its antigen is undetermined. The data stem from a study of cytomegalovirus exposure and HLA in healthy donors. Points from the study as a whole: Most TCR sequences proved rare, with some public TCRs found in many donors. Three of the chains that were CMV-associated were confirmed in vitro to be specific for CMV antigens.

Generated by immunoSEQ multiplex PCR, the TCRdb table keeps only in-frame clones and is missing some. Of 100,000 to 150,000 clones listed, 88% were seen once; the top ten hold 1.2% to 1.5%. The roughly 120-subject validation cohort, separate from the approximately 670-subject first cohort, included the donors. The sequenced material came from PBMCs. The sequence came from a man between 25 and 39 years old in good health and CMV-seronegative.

In DNA, the CDR3 is TGTGCCAGCAGCTCTGGACTTCAGCCAGAAAACTACGAGCAGTACTTC. It yields the protein CASSSGLQPENYEQYF. The V gene is TRBV11-2, the J gene TRBJ2-7; D is perhaps TRBD2 (5 bases). The CDR3 loop spans 16 amino acids. The germline V gene encodes CDR1 SGHAT and CDR2 FQNNGV. V lost 4 bases to trimming and J lost 3 bases, with 19 bases between them.